One sample yielded the 17 T cell receptor beta chains listed below, sequenced in a study of blood T cell repertoires in COVID-19. Measured with immunoSEQ multiplex PCR; TCRdb has only the in-frame clones, and not every one. In the table there are 97,000 or so clones, about 85% of which are singletons. Source material: peripheral blood. The receptors shown here come from a woman aged 50 to 65 with COVID-19, enrolled during active disease.

The chain recombines TRBV6-2 or TRBV6-3 with TRBJ1-1, with a weak D call TRBD1 (6 bases). Trimming stripped 4 bases from V and 7 bases from J, with 10 bases between. The CDR3 length is 12 residues. Germline assignment: CDR1 MNHEY and CDR2 SVGEGT. The CDR3 loop is CASSFQTGEAFF. In DNA form, the CDR3 reads TGTGCCAGCAGTTTCCAGACAGGTGAAGCTTTCTTT.

This clone appeared a single time. The chain combines TRBV19 with TRBJ2-7, with 7 bases fitting TRBD1. The CDR3 spans 15 residues. V gave up 3 bases and J gave up 1 base; unmatched junction bases: 6. From germline, CDR1 is LNHDA and CDR2 SQIVND (reference sequence). DNA of the CDR3: TGTGCCAGTAGTATCACAGGGGATTGGTCCTACGAGCAGTACTTC. Translation: CASSITGDWSYEQYF.

The rearrangement links TRBV2 to TRBJ1-4; weak D call: TRBD1 (5 bases). The CDR3 consists of 14 residues. Germline CDR1 reads SNHLY; CDR2 reads FYNNEI. Between the trimmed V and J ends, which lost 6 bases and 3 bases, there was a span of 11 bases. The chain's CDR3 is CASSETDSNEKLFF. The DNA of the CDR3 is TGTGCCAGCAGCGAGACAGACTCTAATGAAAAACTGTTTTTT.

Regarding this clone: Other DNA sequences of this sample code for an identical CDR3. The V gene is TRBV9, the J gene TRBJ2-7; 7 bases are shared with TRBD2. Germline V gene data show CDR1 as SGDLS and CDR2 as YYNGEE. The V and J ends lost 0 bases and 2 bases, in that order; junction bases with no gene match: 2. The CDR3 covers 14 residues. The CDR3: CASSVGGGAYEQYF. The CDR3 bases are TGTGCCAGCAGCGTAGGGGGAGGGGCCTACGAGCAGTACTTC.

The V call is TRBV11-2, the J call TRBJ2-5; maybe TRBD2 (6 bases). The germline V gene has CDR1 SGHAT and CDR2 FQNNGV. CDR3 length: 14 residues. V shed 1 base and J shed 2 bases, with 8 bases lying between them. The CDR3 reads CASSLGLAQETQYF. The CDR3 nucleotides read TGTGCCAGCAGCTTAGGTCTAGCGCAAGAGACCCAGTACTTC.

The chain combines TRBV14 with TRBJ2-1, with TRBD2 identical over 14 bases. Germline-derived CDR1 and CDR2 are SGHDN and FVKESK. There are 15 residues in the CDR3. V shed 5 bases, J shed 5 bases, and the junction held 2 bases outside the gene matches. The CDR3 loop reads CASSAGLAGDNEQFF. CDR3 DNA sequence: TGTGCCAGCAGCGCGGGACTAGCGGGGGACAATGAGCAGTTCTTC.

This clone came up once. The chain carries TRBV5-1 and TRBJ1-1; possible D gene TRBD1, 5 bases. V shed 3 bases and J shed 8 bases, with 14 bases lying between them. Germline loops: CDR1 SGHRS, CDR2 YFSETQ. The CDR3 is made up of 13 amino acids. CDR3: CASSSQIGAEAFF. The CDR3 DNA reads as TGCGCCAGCAGCTCCCAGATAGGGGCAGAAGCTTTCTTT.

The V gene is TRBV5-1, the J gene TRBJ2-2; 7 nucleotides agree with TRBD2. Per the germline V gene, CDR1 is SGHRS and CDR2 is YFSETQ. V lost 4 bases, J lost 5 bases, and 11 bases stayed unmatched. The CDR3 totals 16 residues. The CDR3 here is CASSRRGDPGTGELFF. DNA of the CDR3: TGCGCCAGCAGCAGACGGGGGGACCCGGGTACCGGGGAGCTGTTTTTT.

The genes are TRBV30 and TRBJ1-2; 10 bases line up with TRBD1. V gave up 5 bases and J gave up 2 bases; unmatched junction bases: 5. CDR3 length: 14 amino acids. Germline assignment: CDR1 GTSNPN and CDR2 SVGIG (reference sequence). Here the CDR3 DNA reads TGTGCCTGGGGGACAGGGGAAGCCAACTATGGCTACACCTTC. It yields the protein CAWGTGEANYGYTF.

In the case of this clone: The sample holds other DNA sequences that translate to the same CDR3. V and J are TRBV3-1 (or the pseudogene TRBV3-2) and TRBJ1-1, with D unresolved. CDR3 length: 13 residues. V was trimmed by 4 bases and J by 1 base, leaving 7 bases between them. Germline values: CDR1 LGHDT, CDR2 YNNKEL (reference sequence). In DNA form, the CDR3 reads TGTGCCAGCAGCCGAGGTGGGAACACTGAAGCTTTCTTT. Its protein is CASSRGGNTEAFF.

The chain is built from TRBV5-1 and TRBJ2-7, with a weak D call TRBD2 (5 bases). Trimming shortened V by 0 bases and J by 2 bases, and 15 bases separated the two germline ends. The CDR3 sequence is 16 residues long. Germline V lookup: CDR1 SGHRS, CDR2 YFSETQ. DNA for the CDR3: TGCGCCAGCAGCTTGGCCGGGATAAGTCGGGCCTACGAGCAGTACTTC. Protein sequence: CASSLAGISRAYEQYF.

This chain links TRBV27 with TRBJ1-5; D unclear. Germline V gives CDR1 MNHEY, CDR2 SMNVEV (reference sequence). V dropped 4 bases and J dropped 4 bases, with 14 bases sitting between them. The length of the CDR3 is 15 residues. The CDR3 DNA is TGTGCCAGCAGTTCAAGCTCGGGGATTAATCAGCCCCAGCATTTT. This sequence encodes CASSSSSGINQPQHF.

The chain couples TRBV9 to TRBJ2-5, with TRBD2 matching 11 bases. With 0 bases clipped from V and 5 bases from J, the junction kept 6 bases outside the gene matches. Germline CDR1 reads SGDLS; CDR2 reads YYNGEE. The CDR3 length is 16 residues. CDR3 residues: CASSVGVAGGRETQYF. DNA of the CDR3: TGTGCCAGCAGCGTAGGAGTAGCGGGGGGGCGGGAGACCCAGTACTTC.

This chain links TRBV7-9 with TRBJ2-7; 10 positions match TRBD1. V was pared by 5 bases and J by 4 bases, with 5 bases of the junction left unmatched. The CDR3 runs 14 residues. Germline V CDR1 and CDR2: SEHNR, FQNEAQ (reference sequence). CDR3 sequence: CASSLGQGEYEQYF. The CDR3 DNA follows: TGTGCCAGCAGCCTCGGACAGGGGGAATACGAGCAGTACTTC.

The gene calls are TRBV6-5 and TRBJ2-3; 12 positions agree with TRBD2. Trimming took 6 bases from V and 6 from J; bases not matched to a gene: 7. This CDR3 spans 15 amino acids. The V gene's germline CDR1 is MNHEY and CDR2 SVGAGI. CDR3 protein: CASRPSGGAGDTQYF. Written as DNA, the CDR3 is TGTGCCAGCAGACCTAGCGGGGGGGCGGGGGATACGCAGTATTTT.

This clone was recorded a few times. This chain uses TRBV3-1 (or the pseudogene TRBV3-2) with TRBJ1-1; D is ambiguous. In germline, CDR1 is LGHDT, CDR2 YNNKEL (reference sequence). The CDR3 length is 14 residues. Trimming removed 1 base from V and 4 bases from J, with 10 bases in between. In nucleotides, the CDR3 is TGTGCCAGCAGCCAAGCGCGGGATAGCACTGAAGCTTTCTTT. Translating gives CASSQARDSTEAFF.

This chain links TRBV2 with TRBJ2-5; 7 bases are a match to TRBD2. Germline CDR1 is SNHLY and CDR2 is FYNNEI. The CDR3 sequence is 15 residues long. J lost 4 bases, V lost 6 bases, and 11 bases had no gene match. CDR3 in amino acids: CASSAPGLPGETQYF. The CDR3 DNA reads TGTGCCAGCAGCGCCCCGGGACTACCTGGAGAGACCCAGTACTTC. Supplemented by reference TRBV2 and TRBJ2-5, the full variable domain reads EPEVTQTPSHQVTQMGQEVILRCVPISNHLYFYWYRQILGQKVEFLVSFYNNEISEKSEIFDDQFSVERPDGSNFTLKIRSTKLEDSAMYFCASSAPGLPGETQYFGPGTRLLVL.